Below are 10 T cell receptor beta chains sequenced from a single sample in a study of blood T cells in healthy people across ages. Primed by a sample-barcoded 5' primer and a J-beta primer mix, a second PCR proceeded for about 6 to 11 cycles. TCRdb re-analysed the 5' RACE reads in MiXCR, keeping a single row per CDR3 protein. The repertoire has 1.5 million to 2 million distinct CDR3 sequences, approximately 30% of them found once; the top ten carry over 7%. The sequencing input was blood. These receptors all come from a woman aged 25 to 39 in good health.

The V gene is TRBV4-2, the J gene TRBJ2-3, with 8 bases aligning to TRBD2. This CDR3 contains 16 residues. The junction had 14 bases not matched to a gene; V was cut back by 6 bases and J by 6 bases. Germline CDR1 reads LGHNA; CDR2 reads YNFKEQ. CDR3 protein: CASRPNGAGGEDTQYF. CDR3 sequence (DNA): TGTGCCAGCAGGCCGAATGGGGCGGGGGGTGAGGATACGCAGTATTTT.

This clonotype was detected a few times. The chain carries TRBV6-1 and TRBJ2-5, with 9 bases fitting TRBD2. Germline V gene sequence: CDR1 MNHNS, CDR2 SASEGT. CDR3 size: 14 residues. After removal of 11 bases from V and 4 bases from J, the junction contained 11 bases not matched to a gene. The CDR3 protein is CAVQAGLASETQYF. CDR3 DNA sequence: TGTGCCGTTCAAGCGGGACTAGCCTCAGAGACCCAGTACTTC.

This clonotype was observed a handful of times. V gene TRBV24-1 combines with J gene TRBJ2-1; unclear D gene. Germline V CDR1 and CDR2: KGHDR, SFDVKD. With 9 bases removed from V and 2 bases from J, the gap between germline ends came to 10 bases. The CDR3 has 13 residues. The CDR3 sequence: CATGRQTYNEQFF. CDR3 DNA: TGTGCCACCGGTCGGCAGACCTACAATGAGCAGTTCTTC.

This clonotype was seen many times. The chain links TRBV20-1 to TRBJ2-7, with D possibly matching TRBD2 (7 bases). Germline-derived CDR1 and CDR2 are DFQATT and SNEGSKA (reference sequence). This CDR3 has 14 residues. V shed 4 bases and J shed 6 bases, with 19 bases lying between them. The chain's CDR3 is CSAKHHREGIEQYF. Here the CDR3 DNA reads TGCAGTGCTAAGCATCACAGGGAGGGGATCGAGCAGTACTTC.

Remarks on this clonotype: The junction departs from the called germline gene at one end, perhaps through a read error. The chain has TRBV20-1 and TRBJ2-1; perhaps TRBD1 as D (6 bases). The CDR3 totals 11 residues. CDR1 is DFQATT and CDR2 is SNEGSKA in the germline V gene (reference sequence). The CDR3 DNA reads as TGCAGGGCTACCCTAGGGGGAGAGCAGTTCTTC. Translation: CRATLGGEQFF.

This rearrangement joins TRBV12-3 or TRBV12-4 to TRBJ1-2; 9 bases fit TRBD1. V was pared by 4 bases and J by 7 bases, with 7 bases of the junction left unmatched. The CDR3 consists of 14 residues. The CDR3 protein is CASSWDRVGGGYTF. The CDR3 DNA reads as TGTGCCAGCAGTTGGGACAGGGTCGGCGGTGGCTACACCTTC.

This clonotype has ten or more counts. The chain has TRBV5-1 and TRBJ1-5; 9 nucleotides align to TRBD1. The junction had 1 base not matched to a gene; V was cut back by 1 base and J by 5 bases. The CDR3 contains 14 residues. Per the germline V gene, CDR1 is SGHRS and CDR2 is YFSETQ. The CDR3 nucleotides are TGCGCCAGCAGCTTGCGGACAGGGGATCAGCCCCAGCATTTT. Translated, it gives CASSLRTGDQPQHF.

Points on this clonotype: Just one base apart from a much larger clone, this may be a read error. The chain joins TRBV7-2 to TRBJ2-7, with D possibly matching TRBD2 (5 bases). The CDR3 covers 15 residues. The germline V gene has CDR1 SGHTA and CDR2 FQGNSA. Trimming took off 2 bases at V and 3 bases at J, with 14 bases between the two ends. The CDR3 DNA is TGTGCCAGCAGCTTAAGAGGGATGGGCGTCTACGAGCAGTACTTC. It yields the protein CASSLRGMGVYEQYF.

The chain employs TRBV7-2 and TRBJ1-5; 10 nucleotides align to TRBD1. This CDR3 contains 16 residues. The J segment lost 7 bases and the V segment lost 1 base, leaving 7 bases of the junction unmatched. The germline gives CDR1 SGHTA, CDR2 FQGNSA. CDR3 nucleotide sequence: TGTGCCAGCAGCTTAGTCGGGACAGGGGTCAAGCAGCCCCAGCATTTT. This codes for CASSLVGTGVKQPQHF.

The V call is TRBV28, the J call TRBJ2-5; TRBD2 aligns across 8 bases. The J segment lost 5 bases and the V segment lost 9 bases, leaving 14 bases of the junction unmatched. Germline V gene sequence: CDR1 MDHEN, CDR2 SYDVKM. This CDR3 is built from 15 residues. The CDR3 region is CASLSTGRVSETQYF. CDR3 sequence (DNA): TGTGCCAGTCTAAGCACCGGGAGGGTGTCGGAGACCCAGTACTTC.